This passage covers 14 T cell receptor beta chains from one sample sequenced in a study of glioma-infiltrating T cells. Using RNA template, CDR3s of TCR alpha and beta were amplified with iRepertoire arm-PCR. A single record per CDR3 protein comes from TCRdb applying MiXCR to the multiplex PCR reads. The table shows over 130,000 distinct CDR3 sequences, with about two fifths occurring only once. The sample was glioma tissue, nonneoplastic brain tissue, or PBMCs (not recorded which). The receptors were sampled from a human donor with low-grade glioma or glioblastoma, undergoing nonglioma brain surgery, or in good health (not recorded which).

CDR3 coding DNA: TGTGATAGCGGCGAGACGGGAGGTCCTCAAGAGACCCAGTACTTC. Its protein is CDSGETGGPQETQYF. The genes are TRBV7-6 and TRBJ2-5, with 7 nucleotides matching TRBD2. This CDR3 region has 15 residues. Germline CDR1 and CDR2: SGHVS and FNYEAQ. Complete variable domain (other parts from reference TRBV7-6 and TRBJ2-5): GAGVSQSPRYKVTKRGQDVALRCDPISGHVSLYWYRQALGQGPEFLTYFNYEAQQDKSGLPNDRFSAERPEGSISTLTIQRTEQRDSAMYRCDSGETGGPQETQYFGPGTRLLVL.

This clonotype occurred a few times. This chain joins TRBV7-6 and TRBJ1-4, with a weak D call TRBD1 (6 bases). Germline values: CDR1 SGHVS, CDR2 FNYEAQ. This CDR3 contains 16 residues. V dropped 1 base and J dropped 7 bases, with 16 bases sitting between them. The CDR3 DNA reads as TGTGCCAGCAGCTTAGGAGAGAGGGGGAGGAGTGAAAAACTGTTTTTT. It yields the protein CASSLGERGRSEKLFF.

The V and J genes are TRBV2 and TRBJ2-7, with D unclear. The V gene's germline CDR1 is SNHLY and CDR2 FYNNEI. The CDR3 contains 12 residues. V was pared by 1 base and J by 4 bases, with 5 bases between. This CDR3 reads CASSEGAYEQYF. DNA of the CDR3: TGTGCCAGCAGTGAAGGCGCTTACGAGCAGTACTTC.

The V gene is TRBV4-1, the J gene TRBJ2-5, with TRBD2 matching over 12 bases. Germline values: CDR1 MGHRA, CDR2 YSYEKL. CDR3 size: 17 residues. Unmatched junction bases numbered 5, after V lost 3 bases and J lost 0 bases. The CDR3, as DNA: TGCGCCAGCAGCCAGACAACTAGCGGGGGGCACCAAGAGACCCAGTACTTC. As protein: CASSQTTSGGHQETQYF.

This clonotype has at least ten counts. The CDR3 loop is CASSLGYGTQYF. The CDR3 nucleotides are TGTGCCAGCAGTTTAGGGTACGGTACGCAGTATTTT. This rearrangement joins TRBV28 to TRBJ2-3, with unresolved D. The V end lost 2 bases, the J end lost 8 bases, and 8 bases lay between the germline ends. The CDR3 length is 12 residues. The germline V gene encodes CDR1 MDHEN and CDR2 SYDVKM.

Ten or more counts support this clonotype. The chain employs TRBV20-1 and TRBJ1-1; D is undetermined. Per germline, CDR1 DFQATT and CDR2 SNEGSKA (reference sequence). The ends were cut back, 7 bases at V and 1 base at J, with 7 bases in the middle. The CDR3 covers 11 residues. CDR3 sequence reads: CSEHRNTEAFF. CDR3 DNA sequence: TGCAGTGAGCACCGGAACACTGAAGCTTTCTTT.

With regard to this clonotype: The final CDR3 position lacks the conserved phenylalanine or tryptophan, pointing to a likely read error. The genes are TRBV4-1 and TRBJ1-3; TRBD1 aligns across 7 bases. Losses at the gene ends were 0 bases for V and 4 bases for J; bases not matched to a gene: 6. Germline-derived CDR1 and CDR2 are MGHRA and YSYEKL. The CDR3 covers 16 residues. The DNA of the CDR3 is TGCGCCAGCAGCCAAGACAGCAGGGGGTACGGAAACACCATATATCTT. Translating it yields CASSQDSRGYGNTIYL.

The CDR3 here is CASSDVIGQGQTEAFF. In DNA, the CDR3 is TGTGCCAGCAGCGACGTAATTGGACAGGGACAAACTGAAGCTTTCTTT. This chain connects TRBV6-2 or TRBV6-3 to TRBJ1-1; 8 nucleotides agree with TRBD1. This CDR3 is built from 16 residues. V lost 6 bases to trimming and J lost 5 bases; unmatched junction nucleotides: 14. CDR1 and CDR2 from the germline V gene are MNHEY and SVGEGT.

The gene calls are TRBV29-1 and TRBJ1-2; 7 bases fit TRBD1. Germline V gene lookup returns CDR1 SQVTM and CDR2 ANQGSEA. This CDR3 spans 13 amino acids. Unmatched junction bases numbered 11, after V lost 6 bases and J lost 7 bases. This CDR3 reads CSVGGQAEAGYTF. In DNA form, the CDR3 reads TGCAGCGTCGGTGGACAGGCCGAAGCTGGCTACACCTTC.

V gene TRBV27 combines with J gene TRBJ2-3, with 12 positions matching TRBD2. CDR1 and CDR2 from the germline V gene are MNHEY and SMNVEV (reference sequence). The CDR3 is 13 amino acids. The junction had 6 bases not matched to a gene; V was cut back by 6 bases and J by 11 bases. In nucleotides, the CDR3 is TGTGCCAGCAGCTTAGGACTAGCGGGGCTGCAGTATTTT. It is translated as CASSLGLAGLQYF.

The rearrangement joins TRBV25-1 to TRBJ2-7; D ambiguous. Trimming took 5 bases from V and 3 from J, leaving 11 bases between them. Germline-derived CDR1 and CDR2 are MGHDK and SYGVNS. The CDR3 is made up of 13 amino acids. The DNA for the CDR3 is TGTGCCAGCAGTTCCCAGGACCGCTACGAGCAGTACTTC. It codes for CASSSQDRYEQYF.

Points on this clonotype: An end of the junction differs from the germline gene, which may be a read error. This rearrangement joins TRBV7-2 to TRBJ2-2, with no clear D. Germline V lookup: CDR1 SGHTA, CDR2 FQGNSA. This CDR3 has 14 residues. CDR3 amino acids: CASSLVINNGELFF. The CDR3 DNA reads TGTGCCAGCAGCTTAGTGATTAACAACGGGGAGCTGTTTTTT.

This clonotype occurred once. It is likely a read error, because the conserved phenylalanine at the end of the CDR3 is missing. The chain uses TRBV7-9 and TRBJ2-3; 7 bases are a match to TRBD2. J lost 3 bases, V lost 3 bases, and 0 bases had no gene match. CDR3 size: 13 residues. Germline V gene data show CDR1 as SEHNR and CDR2 as FQNEAQ (reference sequence). CDR3 coding DNA: TGTGCCAGCAGCTTGGGAGGGACAGATACGCAGTATCTT. Its protein is CASSLGGTDTQYL.

The V and J genes are TRBV4-1 and TRBJ2-3, with 11 positions matching TRBD2. The germline CDR1 and CDR2 sequences are MGHRA and YSYEKL. The CDR3 is 21 residues long. The ends lost 0 bases at V and 1 base at J; junction bases unmatched: 15. The CDR3, as DNA: TGCGCCAGCAGCCAAGAATTAACGAGACTAGCGGGAAAGGGGGGCACAGATACGCAGTATTTT. Translating it yields CASSQELTRLAGKGGTDTQYF.